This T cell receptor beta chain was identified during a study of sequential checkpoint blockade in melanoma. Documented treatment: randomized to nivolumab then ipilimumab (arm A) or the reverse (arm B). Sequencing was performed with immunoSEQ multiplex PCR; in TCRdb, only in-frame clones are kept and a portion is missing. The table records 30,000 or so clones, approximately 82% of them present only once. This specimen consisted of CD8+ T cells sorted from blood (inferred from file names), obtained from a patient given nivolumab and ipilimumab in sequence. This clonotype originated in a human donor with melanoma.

As DNA, the CDR3 is TGTGCCAGCAGTTTTTGGGCAGGGCATCAGGCGACATATGGCTACACCTTC. It codes for CASSFWAGHQATYGYTF. The gene calls are TRBV27 and TRBJ1-2; D perhaps matches TRBD1 (5 bases). V was trimmed by 3 bases and J by 5 bases, leaving 22 bases between them. The germline V gene encodes CDR1 MNHEY and CDR2 SMNVEV (reference sequence). The CDR3 has 17 residues.